This record covers a single T cell receptor beta chain. This record belongs to a study of regulatory T cells in long-lasting Graves disease. The sample's time point: newly diagnosed GD, antithyroid drugs for less than 3 months. After RNA was extracted from PBMCs, the TCR library was made from it. HTBI primers from iRepertoire and Arm-PCR of CDR3 regions yielded the TCR beta libraries. TCRdb re-derived calls from the multiplex PCR reads in MiXCR, one entry per CDR3 protein. The table includes about 540,000 distinct CDR3 sequences, 13% detected once. The length of the CDR3 is 17 residues. The junction had 12 bases not matched to a gene; V was cut back by 6 bases and J by 3 bases. These data were also filed under a second study, of T cells in Graves' hyperthyroidism and ophthalmopathy. According to that study: Reasons for excluding patients were uncontrolled infection, other autoimmune disease, pregnancy or lactation. Each diagnosis drew on symptoms, thyroxine, TRAb, thyroid ultrasound and orbital computed tomography findings. First-round RT-PCR with HTBI primers amplified the TCR CDR3 region. Ophthalmopathy cases were set apart from stable hyperthyroidism by a 13 V-J model.

The source is a man aged 25-45 years with Graves disease. The sequenced sample was peripheral blood mononuclear cells (PBMCs), obtained at new diagnosis, from a patient treated with antithyroid drugs. The chain employs TRBV12-3 or TRBV12-4 and TRBJ2-3, with TRBD2 identical over 10 bases. In DNA, the CDR3 is TGTGCCAGCAGACCAAATCTAGCGGGAGATGAGACAGATACGCAGTATTTT. Translated: CASRPNLAGDETDTQYF.